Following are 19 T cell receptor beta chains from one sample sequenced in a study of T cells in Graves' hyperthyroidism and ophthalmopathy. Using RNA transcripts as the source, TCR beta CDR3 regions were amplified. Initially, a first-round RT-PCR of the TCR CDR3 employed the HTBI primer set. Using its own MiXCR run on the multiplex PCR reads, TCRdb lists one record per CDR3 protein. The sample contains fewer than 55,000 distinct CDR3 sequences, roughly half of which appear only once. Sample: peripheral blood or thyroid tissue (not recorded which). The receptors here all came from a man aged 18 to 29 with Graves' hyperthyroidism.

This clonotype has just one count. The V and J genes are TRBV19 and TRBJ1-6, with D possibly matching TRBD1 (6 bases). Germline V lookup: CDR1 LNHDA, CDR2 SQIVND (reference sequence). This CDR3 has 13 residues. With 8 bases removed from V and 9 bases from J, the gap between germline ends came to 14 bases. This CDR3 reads CASSSVGASPLHF. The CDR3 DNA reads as TGTGCCAGTTCGTCCGTGGGGGCTTCACCCCTCCACTTT. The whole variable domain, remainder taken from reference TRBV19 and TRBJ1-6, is DGGITQSPKYLFRKEGQNVTLSCEQNLNHDAMYWYRQDPGQGLRLIYYSQIVNDFQKGDIAEGYSVSREKKESFPLTVTSAQKNPTAFYLCASSSVGASPLHFGNGTRLTVT.

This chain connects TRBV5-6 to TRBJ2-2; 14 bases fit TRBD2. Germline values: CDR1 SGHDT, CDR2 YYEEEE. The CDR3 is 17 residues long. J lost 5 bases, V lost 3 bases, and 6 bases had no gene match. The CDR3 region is CASSSPGLAGATGELFF. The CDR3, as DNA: TGTGCCAGCAGCTCCCCGGGACTAGCGGGGGCGACCGGGGAGCTGTTTTTT.

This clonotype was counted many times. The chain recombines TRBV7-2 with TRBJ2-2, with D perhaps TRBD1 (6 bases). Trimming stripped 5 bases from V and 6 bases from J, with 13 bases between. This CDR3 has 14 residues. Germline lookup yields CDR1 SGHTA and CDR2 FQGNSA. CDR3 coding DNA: TGTGCCAGCAGCCATCAGGGGTCGGCCGGGGAGCTGTTTTTT. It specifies CASSHQGSAGELFF.

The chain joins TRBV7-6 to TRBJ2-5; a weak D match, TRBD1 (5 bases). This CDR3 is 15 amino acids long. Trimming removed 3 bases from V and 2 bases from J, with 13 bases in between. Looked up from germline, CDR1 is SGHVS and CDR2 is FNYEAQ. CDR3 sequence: CASSLYVGAQETQYF. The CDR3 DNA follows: TGTGCCAGCAGCTTGTACGTAGGGGCGCAAGAGACCCAGTACTTC.

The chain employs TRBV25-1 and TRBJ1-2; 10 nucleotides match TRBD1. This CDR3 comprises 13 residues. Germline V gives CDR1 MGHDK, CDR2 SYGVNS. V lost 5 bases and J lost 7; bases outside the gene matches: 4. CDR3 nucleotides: TGTGCCAGCAGTCTGACAGGGGGCTCTGGCTACACCTTC. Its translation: CASSLTGGSGYTF.

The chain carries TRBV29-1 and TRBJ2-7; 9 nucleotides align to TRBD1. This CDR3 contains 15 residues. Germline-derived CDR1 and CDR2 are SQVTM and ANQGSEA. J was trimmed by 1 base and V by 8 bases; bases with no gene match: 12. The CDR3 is CSTGTGRDVSYEQYF. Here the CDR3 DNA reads TGCAGCACCGGGACAGGGCGAGACGTGTCCTACGAGCAGTACTTC.

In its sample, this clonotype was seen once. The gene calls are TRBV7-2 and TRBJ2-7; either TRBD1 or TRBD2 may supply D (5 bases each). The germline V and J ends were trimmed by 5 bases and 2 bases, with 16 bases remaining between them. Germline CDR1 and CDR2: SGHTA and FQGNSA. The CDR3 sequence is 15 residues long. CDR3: CASSVLGGYAYEQYF. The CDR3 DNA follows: TGTGCCAGCAGCGTACTTGGGGGATATGCCTACGAGCAGTACTTC.

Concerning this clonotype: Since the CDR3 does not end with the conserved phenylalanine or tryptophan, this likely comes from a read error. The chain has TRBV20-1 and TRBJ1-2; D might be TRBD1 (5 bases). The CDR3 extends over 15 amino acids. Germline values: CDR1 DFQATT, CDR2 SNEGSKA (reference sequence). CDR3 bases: TGCAGTGGTAGAGGGTCAGGGCGGACTAACTATGGCTACACCCTC. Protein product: CSGRGSGRTNYGYTL.

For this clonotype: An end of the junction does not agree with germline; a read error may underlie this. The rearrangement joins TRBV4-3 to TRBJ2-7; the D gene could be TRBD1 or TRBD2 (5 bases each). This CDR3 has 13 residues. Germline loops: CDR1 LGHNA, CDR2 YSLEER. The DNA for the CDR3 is TGCGCCAGCAGCCAAGGGGACGGCTACGGGCAGTACTTC. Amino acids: CASSQGDGYGQYF.

In DNA, the CDR3 is TGCAGCGTTGGAGACAGGGGGGGCAACTATGGCTACACCTTC. It yields the protein CSVGDRGGNYGYTF. This chain uses TRBV29-1 with TRBJ1-2; 9 bases align to TRBD1. The J segment lost 2 bases and the V segment lost 4 bases, leaving 5 bases of the junction unmatched. The CDR3 is made up of 14 amino acids. Per the germline V gene, CDR1 is SQVTM and CDR2 is ANQGSEA.

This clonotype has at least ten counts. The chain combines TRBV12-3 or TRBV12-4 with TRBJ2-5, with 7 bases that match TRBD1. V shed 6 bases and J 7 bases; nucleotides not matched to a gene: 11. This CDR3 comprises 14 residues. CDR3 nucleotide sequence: TGTGCCAGCAGCCAGGGACAGCAGCTTGGGACCCAGTACTTC. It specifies CASSQGQQLGTQYF.

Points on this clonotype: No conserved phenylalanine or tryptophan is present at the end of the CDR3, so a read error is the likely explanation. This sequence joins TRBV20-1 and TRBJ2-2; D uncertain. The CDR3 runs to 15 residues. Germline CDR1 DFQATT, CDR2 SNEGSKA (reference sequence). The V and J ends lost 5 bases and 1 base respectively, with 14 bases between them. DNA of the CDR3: TGCAGTGCTGGGGTCCGACCCCGGAACACCGGGGAGCTGTTTCTT. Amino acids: CSAGVRPRNTGELFL.

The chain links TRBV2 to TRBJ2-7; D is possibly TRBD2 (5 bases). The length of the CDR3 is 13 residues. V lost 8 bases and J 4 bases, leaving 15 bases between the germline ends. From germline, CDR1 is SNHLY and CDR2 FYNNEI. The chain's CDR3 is CASGSLGFYEQYF. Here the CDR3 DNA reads TGTGCCAGCGGGAGCCTCGGTTTTTACGAGCAGTACTTC.

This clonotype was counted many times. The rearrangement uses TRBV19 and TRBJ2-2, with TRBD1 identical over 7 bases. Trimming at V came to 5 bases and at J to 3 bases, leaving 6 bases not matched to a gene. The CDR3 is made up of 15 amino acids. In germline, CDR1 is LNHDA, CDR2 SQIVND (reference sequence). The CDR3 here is CASSPRTGYTGELFF. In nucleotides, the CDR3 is TGTGCCAGTAGTCCCCGGACAGGCTACACCGGGGAGCTGTTTTTT.

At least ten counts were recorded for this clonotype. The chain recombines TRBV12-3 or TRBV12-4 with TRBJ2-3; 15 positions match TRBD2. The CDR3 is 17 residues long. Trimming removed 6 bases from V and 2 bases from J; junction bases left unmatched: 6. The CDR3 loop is CASRGLAGGPNTDTQYF. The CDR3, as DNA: TGTGCCAGCAGAGGACTAGCGGGAGGGCCTAACACAGATACGCAGTATTTT.

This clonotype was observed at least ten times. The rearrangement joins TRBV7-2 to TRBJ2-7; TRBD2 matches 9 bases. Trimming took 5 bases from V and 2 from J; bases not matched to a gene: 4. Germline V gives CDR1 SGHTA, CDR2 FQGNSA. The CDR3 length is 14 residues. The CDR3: CASSPQRGAYEQYF. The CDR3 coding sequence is TGTGCCAGCAGCCCCCAGCGGGGGGCCTACGAGCAGTACTTC. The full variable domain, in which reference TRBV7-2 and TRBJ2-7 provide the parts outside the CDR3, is GAGVSQSPSNKVTEKGKDVELRCDPISGHTALYWYRQSLGQGLEFLIYFQGNSAPDKSGLPSDRFSAERTGGSVSTLTIQRTQQEDSAVYLCASSPQRGAYEQYFGPGTRLTVT.

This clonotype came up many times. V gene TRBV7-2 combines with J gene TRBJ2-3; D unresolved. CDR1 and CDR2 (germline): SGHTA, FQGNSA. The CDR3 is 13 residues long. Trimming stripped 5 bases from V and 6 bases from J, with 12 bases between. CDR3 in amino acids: CASSPYLEDTQYF. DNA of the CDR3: TGTGCCAGCAGCCCGTATCTAGAGGATACGCAGTATTTT.

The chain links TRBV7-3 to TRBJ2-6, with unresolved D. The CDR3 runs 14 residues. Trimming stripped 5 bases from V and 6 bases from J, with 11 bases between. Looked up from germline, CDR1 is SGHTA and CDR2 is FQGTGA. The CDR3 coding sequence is TGTGCCAGCAGCCGCTCTCTGGAGGCCAACGTCCTGACTTTC. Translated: CASSRSLEANVLTF.

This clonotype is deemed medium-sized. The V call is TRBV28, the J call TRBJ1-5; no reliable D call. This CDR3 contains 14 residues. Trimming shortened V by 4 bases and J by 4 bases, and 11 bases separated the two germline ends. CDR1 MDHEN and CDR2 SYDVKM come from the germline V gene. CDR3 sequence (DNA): TGTGCCAGCAGTTCCCATACCGGGAATCAGCCCCAGCATTTT. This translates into CASSSHTGNQPQHF.